Listed below are T cell receptor beta chains from one sample, sequenced in a study of shared clonotypes between healthy human individuals. Clones were read by immunoSEQ multiplex PCR, and TCRdb kept only the in-frame ones, dropping some. The top ten clones hold under 0.6% of a sample with more than 850,000 clones, 75% to 80% of them seen once. Sequencing used memory CD4+ T cells from PBMCs. The receptor set was obtained from a man aged 18 to 29 in good health. Some clones in this sample may be carry-over from other donors' samples. Each CDR3 is given with its conserved first and last residue. The D gene is left open where the match is weak. Size is omitted from some rows. Given values are once, few, many or a class for expanded clones.

TRBV19,NA,TRBJ2-5,NA,CASPSGLETQYF,TGTGCCAGTCCCTCTGGGTTGGAGACCCAGTACTTC
TRBV19,TRBD2,TRBJ2-5,NA,CASTGGSSRQETQYF,TGTGCCAGTACGGGCGGGAGTTCCCGGCAAGAGACCCAGTACTTC
TRBV28,NA,TRBJ1-3,NA,CASRPTFRNTIYF,TGTGCCAGCAGACCAACCTTCAGAAACACCATATATTTT
TRBV13,NA,TRBJ2-2,NA,CASIEKYTGELFF,TGTGCCAGCATCGAAAAGTACACCGGGGAGCTGTTTTTT
TRBV28,NA,TRBJ1-1,NA,CASRLGSKYTEAFF,TGTGCCAGCAGGCTTGGGTCAAAATACACTGAAGCTTTCTTT
TRBV11-1,TRBD1,TRBJ1-1,NA,CASNNRGTGTEAFF,TGTGCCAGCAACAACAGGGGGACGGGCACTGAAGCTTTCTTT
TRBV9,NA,TRBJ2-1,many,CASSPKGEQFF,TGTGCCAGCAGCCCAAAAGGTGAGCAGTTCTTC
TRBV5-1,TRBD1,TRBJ2-1,NA,CASSLASGQYNEQFF,TGCGCCAGCAGCTTGGCCTCGGGACAGTACAATGAGCAGTTCTTC
TRBV5-6,NA,TRBJ2-7,NA,CASSHGISAYEQYF,TGTGCCAGCAGCCACGGCATAAGCGCCTACGAGCAGTACTTC
TRBV7-8,NA,TRBJ2-5,once,CASSERDSGGKTQYF,TGTGCCAGCAGCGAGAGGGACAGCGGGGGAAAGACCCAGTACTTC
TRBV10-3,NA,TRBJ1-1,few,CAISGHMNTEAFF,TGTGCCATCAGCGGACATATGAACACTGAAGCTTTCTTT
TRBV27,TRBD2,TRBJ2-7,NA,CASSPSGRALYEQYF,TGTGCCAGCAGTCCCAGCGGGAGAGCCCTCTACGAGCAGTACTTC
TRBV9,NA,TRBJ1-1,few,CASSSPGGNTEAFF,TGTGCCAGCAGCTCCCCGGGTGGTAACACTGAAGCTTTCTTT
TRBV6-6,TRBD1,TRBJ1-2,NA,CASSYPTGGGYTF,TGTGCCAGCAGTTACCCGACAGGGGGTGGCTACACCTTC
TRBV5-4,NA,TRBJ2-7,NA,CASSLGGTRSYEQYF,TGTGCCAGCAGCTTGGGGGGGACAAGGTCCTACGAGCAGTACTTC
TRBV19,NA,TRBJ2-4,NA,CASSIFGVSKNIQYF,TGTGCCAGTAGTATATTTGGGGTATCCAAAAACATTCAGTACTTC
TRBV5-5,NA,TRBJ2-2,few,CASALSDRGAGELFF,TGTGCCAGCGCACTGTCTGATCGTGGGGCCGGGGAGCTGTTTTTT
TRBV2,NA,TRBJ2-3,NA,CASSEEADTQYF,TGTGCCAGCAGTGAGGAGGCAGATACGCAGTATTTT
TRBV5-4,NA,TRBJ2-5,once,CASSSGGTRSWETQYF,TGTGCCAGCAGCTCCGGGGGAACTAGGTCTTGGGAGACCCAGTACTTC
TRBV5-1,NA,TRBJ2-1,NA,CASSLAGQGEQFF,TGCGCCAGCAGCTTAGCAGGGCAAGGTGAGCAGTTCTTC
TRBV9,NA,TRBJ2-3,NA,CASSARPAPTDTQYF,TGTGCCAGCAGCGCCCGGCCCGCTCCCACAGATACGCAGTATTTT
TRBV2,NA,TRBJ1-5,NA,CASTSRDSNQPQHF,TGTGCCAGCACCAGCCGGGACAGCAATCAGCCCCAGCATTTT
TRBV28,NA,TRBJ1-4,NA,CATWKANEKLFF,TGTGCCACCTGGAAAGCTAATGAAAAACTGTTTTTT
TRBV10-3,TRBD1,TRBJ2-5,NA,CAISGGTGTYQETQYF,TGTGCCATCAGTGGGGGGACAGGGACGTACCAAGAGACCCAGTACTTC
TRBV5-1,NA,TRBJ2-2,NA,CASRGLKGSGTGELFF,TGCGCCAGCAGGGGGCTGAAAGGGTCGGGCACCGGGGAGCTGTTTTTT
TRBV27,NA,TRBJ2-5,NA,CASSYSIREETQYF,TGTGCCAGCAGTTACTCGATAAGAGAAGAGACCCAGTACTTC
TRBV4-2,NA,TRBJ1-2,NA,CASSQDLRGGYTF,TGTGCCAGCAGCCAAGATCTCAGGGGCGGCTACACCTTC
TRBV7-3,TRBD1,TRBJ2-7,NA,CASTPYRGGEQYF,TGTGCCAGCACCCCTTACAGGGGTGGGGAGCAGTACTTC
TRBV18,NA,TRBJ2-1,NA,CASSLPGGEQFF,TGTGCCAGCTCACTCCCTGGGGGCGAGCAGTTCTTC
TRBV28,TRBD2,TRBJ2-7,NA,CASSGEGFPEQYF,TGTGCCAGCAGCGGGGAGGGTTTCCCCGAGCAGTACTTC
TRBV28,TRBD1,TRBJ2-7,NA,CASSLQGATYEQYF,TGTGCCAGCAGTCTGCAGGGGGCTACCTACGAGCAGTACTTC
TRBV5-1,TRBD1,TRBJ2-7,NA,CASSRRDRGTYEQYF,TGCGCCAGCAGCCGCCGGGACAGGGGAACCTACGAGCAGTACTTC
TRBV4-1,NA,TRBJ2-2,once,CASSQVAWGAKNTGELFF,TGCGCCAGCAGCCAAGTAGCCTGGGGGGCTAAGAACACCGGGGAGCTGTTTTTT
TRBV5-1,NA,TRBJ2-1,NA,CASSSLSGTSYNEQFF,TGCGCCAGCAGCTCCCTGTCGGGGACAAGCTACAATGAGCAGTTCTTC
TRBV7-6,NA,TRBJ2-5,few,CASSLGVARETQYF,TGTGCCAGCAGCTTAGGGGTGGCGAGAGAGACCCAGTACTTC
TRBV7-9,NA,TRBJ1-1,NA,CASTPRGGPGDTEAFF,TGTGCCAGCACCCCTCGCGGGGGTCCCGGGGACACTGAAGCTTTCTTT